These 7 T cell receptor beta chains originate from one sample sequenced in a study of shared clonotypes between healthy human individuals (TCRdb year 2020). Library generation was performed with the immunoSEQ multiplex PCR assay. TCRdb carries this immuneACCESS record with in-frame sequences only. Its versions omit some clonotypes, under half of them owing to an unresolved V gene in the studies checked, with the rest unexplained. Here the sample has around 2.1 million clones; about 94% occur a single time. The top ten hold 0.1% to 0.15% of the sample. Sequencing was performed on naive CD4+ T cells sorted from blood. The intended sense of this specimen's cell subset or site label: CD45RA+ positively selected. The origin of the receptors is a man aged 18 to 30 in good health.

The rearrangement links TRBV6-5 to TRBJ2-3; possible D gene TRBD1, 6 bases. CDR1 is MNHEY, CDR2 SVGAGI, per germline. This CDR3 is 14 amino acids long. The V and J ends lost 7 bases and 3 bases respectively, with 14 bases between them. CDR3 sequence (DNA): TGTGCCAGCAAGATTCAGGGGAATACAGATACGCAGTATTTT. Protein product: CASKIQGNTDTQYF.

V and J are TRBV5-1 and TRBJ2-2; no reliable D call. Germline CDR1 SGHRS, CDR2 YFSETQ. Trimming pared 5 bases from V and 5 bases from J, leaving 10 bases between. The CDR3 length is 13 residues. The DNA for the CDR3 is TGCGCCAGCAGTCAAACCCTAACCGGGGAGCTGTTTTTT. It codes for CASSQTLTGELFF.

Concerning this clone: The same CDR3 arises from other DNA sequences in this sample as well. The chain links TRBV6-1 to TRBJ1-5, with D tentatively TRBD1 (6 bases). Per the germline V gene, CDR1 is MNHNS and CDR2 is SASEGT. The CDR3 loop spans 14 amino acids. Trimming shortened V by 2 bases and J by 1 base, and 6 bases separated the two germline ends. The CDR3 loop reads CASSERGSNQPQHF. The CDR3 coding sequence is TGTGCCAGCAGTGAAAGGGGGAGCAATCAGCCCCAGCATTTT.

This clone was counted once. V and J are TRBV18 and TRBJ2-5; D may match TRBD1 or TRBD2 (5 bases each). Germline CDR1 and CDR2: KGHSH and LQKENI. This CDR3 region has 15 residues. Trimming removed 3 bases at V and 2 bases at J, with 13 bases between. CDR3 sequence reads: CASSPPGTDQETQYF. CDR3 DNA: TGTGCCAGCTCACCGCCCGGGACGGATCAAGAGACCCAGTACTTC.

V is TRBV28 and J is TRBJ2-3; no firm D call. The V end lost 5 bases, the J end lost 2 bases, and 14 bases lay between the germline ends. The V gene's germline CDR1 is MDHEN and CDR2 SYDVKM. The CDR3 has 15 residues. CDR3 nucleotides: TGTGCCAGCAGTGGGTCAGTAGGCTCCACAGATACGCAGTATTTT. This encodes CASSGSVGSTDTQYF.

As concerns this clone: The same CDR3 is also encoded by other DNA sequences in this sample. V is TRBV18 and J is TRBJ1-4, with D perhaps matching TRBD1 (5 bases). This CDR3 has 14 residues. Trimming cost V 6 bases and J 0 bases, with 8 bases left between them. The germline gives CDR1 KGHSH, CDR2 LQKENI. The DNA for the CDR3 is TGTGCCAGCTCCTCGACAGCAACTAATGAAAAACTGTTTTTT. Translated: CASSSTATNEKLFF.

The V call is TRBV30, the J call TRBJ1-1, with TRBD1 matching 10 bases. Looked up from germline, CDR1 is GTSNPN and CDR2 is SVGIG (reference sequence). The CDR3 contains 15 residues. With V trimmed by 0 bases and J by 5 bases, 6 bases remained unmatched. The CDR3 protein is CAWSVARTGGTEAFF. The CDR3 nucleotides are TGTGCCTGGAGTGTGGCGCGGACAGGGGGGACTGAAGCTTTCTTT.